Included here is one T cell receptor beta chain sequence, with context. TCRdb re-analysed the 5' RACE reads in MiXCR, keeping a single row per CDR3 protein. The table has more than 200,000 distinct CDR3 sequences, roughly 25% seen once. Deletions cut 8 bases from V and 6 bases from J, with 20 bases between. This CDR3 spans 15 amino acids. Germline V gene data show CDR1 as LNHNV and CDR2 as YYDKDF (reference sequence). The record originates from a study of CD8 T cells in ankylosing spondylitis. This sequence originates from a male donor with ankylosing spondylitis or in good health (not recorded which). This sequence joins TRBV15 and TRBJ2-4; D might be TRBD1 or TRBD2, each matching 5 bases. The sample comprised blood, either unsorted or a sorted T cell fraction (not recorded which). CDR3 region: CATSSWDRRLNIQYF. The CDR3 nucleotides read TGTGCCACCTCCTCCTGGGACCGAAGGTTAAACATTCAGTACTTC.